This passage covers 19 T cell receptor beta chains from one sample sequenced in a study of identifying expanded T cells in peripheral blood. TCRdb keeps only in-frame clones here, not all; method: immunoSEQ multiplex PCR. The data hold under 130,000 clones, with around 89% observed a single time. Sequenced input: blood. The receptor source for this set is a person aged 18 to 70 in good health.

The chain couples TRBV30 to TRBJ2-6; D might be TRBD2 (6 bases). The CDR3 runs to 14 residues. Trimming pared 1 base from V and 2 bases from J, leaving 6 bases between. Germline CDR1 is GTSNPN and CDR2 is SVGIG (reference sequence). CDR3: CAWSGGAGANVLTF. The CDR3 bases are TGTGCCTGGAGTGGGGGGGCTGGGGCCAACGTCCTGACTTTC.

CDR3 DNA: TGTGCCAGCAGCTTCCGGGACAGGGGCCCCTACGAGCAGTACTTC. It is translated as CASSFRDRGPYEQYF. The chain has TRBV27 and TRBJ2-7, with 10 bases matching TRBD1. Losses at the gene ends were 6 bases for V and 2 bases for J; bases not matched to a gene: 7. Germline CDR1 MNHEY, CDR2 SMNVEV (reference sequence). This CDR3 contains 15 residues.

The gene calls are TRBV5-6 and TRBJ2-1; 8 bases are shared with TRBD1. CDR1 SGHDT and CDR2 YYEEEE come from the germline V gene. Trimming cost V 3 bases and J 2 bases; bases outside gene matches: 4. The CDR3 is 15 residues long. CDR3 protein: CASSSTGVPYNEQFF. The CDR3 DNA reads TGTGCCAGCAGCTCGACAGGGGTTCCCTACAATGAGCAGTTCTTC.

J is TRBJ1-1 and V is TRBV4-1; TRBD1 matches at 7 bases. Germline loops: CDR1 MGHRA, CDR2 YSYEKL. The CDR3 runs to 19 residues. Losses at the gene ends were 6 bases for V and 1 base for J; bases not matched to a gene: 20. CDR3 amino acids: CASREVTGRALRANTEAFF. DNA of the CDR3: TGCGCCAGCAGGGAAGTGACAGGGAGAGCCCTAAGAGCGAACACTGAAGCTTTCTTT.

This chain uses TRBV11-2 with TRBJ2-1; 13 nucleotides line up with TRBD2. This CDR3 spans 14 amino acids. Germline lookup yields CDR1 SGHAT and CDR2 FQNNGV. The junction had 2 bases not matched to a gene; V was cut back by 6 bases and J by 6 bases. CDR3: CASSRLAGGNEQFF. The CDR3 region has the DNA TGTGCCAGCAGTAGACTAGCGGGGGGCAATGAGCAGTTCTTC.

This sequence joins TRBV5-1 and TRBJ2-7; maybe TRBD1 (6 bases). Germline-derived CDR1 and CDR2 are SGHRS and YFSETQ. The CDR3 loop spans 12 amino acids. The V gene lost 3 bases and the J gene lost 4 bases, with 8 bases spanning the gap. In nucleotides, the CDR3 is TGCGCCAGCAGCTCCCAGGGGTACGAGCAGTACTTC. Residues: CASSSQGYEQYF.

This clone was observed a single time. The chain carries TRBV5-1 and TRBJ2-1, with D possibly being TRBD1 (5 bases). This CDR3 region has 14 residues. Germline V gene lookup returns CDR1 SGHRS and CDR2 YFSETQ. Between the trimmed V and J ends, which lost 1 base and 4 bases, there was a span of 9 bases. CDR3 sequence reads: CASSLRGPYNEQFF. Here the CDR3 DNA reads TGCGCCAGCAGCTTGAGGGGCCCTTACAATGAGCAGTTCTTC.

CDR3 coding DNA: TGCGCCAGCACCCTAGCGGGGGGGCAGCTCCACAATGAGCAGTTCTTC. It is translated as CASTLAGGQLHNEQFF. The rearrangement links TRBV10-1 to TRBJ2-1, with 12 nucleotides matching TRBD2. Germline V gene sequence: CDR1 WNHNN, CDR2 SYGVQD (reference sequence). CDR3 size: 16 residues. V shed 7 bases, J shed 5 bases, and the junction held 9 bases outside the gene matches.

The chain couples TRBV7-9 to TRBJ2-7, with D perhaps given as TRBD1 or TRBD2 (6 bases each). This CDR3 contains 12 residues. Trimming left V 5 bases short and J 6 bases short, with 11 bases between. Germline V gene data show CDR1 as SEHNR and CDR2 as FQNEAQ (reference sequence). Here the CDR3 reads CASSRGGGEQYF. As DNA, the CDR3 is TGTGCCAGCAGCCGAGGGGGAGGCGAGCAGTACTTC.

This sequence joins TRBV5-8 and TRBJ2-1, with 10 positions matching TRBD1. Germline CDR1 and CDR2: SGHTS and YDEGEE. The V gene end was trimmed by 7 bases and the J gene end by 3 bases; junction bases not matched to a gene: 1. CDR3 length: 13 amino acids. The CDR3 spells CASRTGGYNEQFF. As DNA, the CDR3 is TGTGCCAGCCGGACAGGGGGCTACAATGAGCAGTTCTTC.

This sequence joins TRBV27 and TRBJ2-6, with 10 bases that match TRBD1. There are 20 residues in the CDR3. J gave up 0 bases and V 4 bases, and 12 bases lay outside the gene matches. CDR1 MNHEY and CDR2 SMNVEV come from the germline V gene (reference sequence). In nucleotides, the CDR3 is TGTGCCAGCAGTTCCGGGGACAGGGGATTAGGAGACTCTGGGGCCAACGTCCTGACTTTC. Translation gives CASSSGDRGLGDSGANVLTF.

The chain is built from TRBV6-6 and TRBJ1-2; D ambiguous. Germline CDR1 MNHNY, CDR2 SVGAGI (reference sequence). Trimming removed 2 bases at V and 4 bases at J, with 11 bases between. The CDR3 loop spans 14 amino acids. CDR3 bases: TGTGCCAGCAGTTACGGCAGGACCCGCTATGGCTACACCTTC. As protein: CASSYGRTRYGYTF.

The chain links TRBV6-5 to TRBJ1-3; the match to TRBD1 covers 9 bases. The V and J ends lost 6 bases and 6 bases, in that order; junction bases with no gene match: 6. The CDR3 is 14 residues long. Germline V CDR1 and CDR2: MNHEY, SVGAGI. Here the CDR3 reads CASSPTGGSNTIYF. CDR3 bases: TGTGCCAGCAGCCCAACAGGGGGCTCAAACACCATATATTTT.

The chain links TRBV28 to TRBJ2-1; TRBD2 aligns across 11 bases. Germline V gives CDR1 MDHEN, CDR2 SYDVKM. The J segment lost 12 bases and the V segment lost 5 bases, leaving 9 bases of the junction unmatched. The CDR3 contains 14 residues. In nucleotides, the CDR3 is TGTGCCAGCAGTCCGGACCCTAGCGGGGGGTCGCAGTTCTTC. It codes for CASSPDPSGGSQFF.

In its sample, this clone was seen a few times. The chain recombines TRBV5-6 with TRBJ2-7; D possibly matches TRBD1 or TRBD2 (6 bases each). CDR1 and CDR2 (germline): SGHDT, YYEEEE. Deletions cut 2 bases from V and 5 bases from J, with 17 bases between. This CDR3 is built from 15 residues. The CDR3 DNA is TGTGCCAGCAGCTTCTCCCTAGGGGGGTTCCACGAGCAGTACTTC. Its translation: CASSFSLGGFHEQYF.

J is TRBJ2-7 and V is TRBV18, with 7 bases aligning to TRBD2. Germline CDR1 and CDR2: KGHSH and LQKENI. The CDR3 has 13 amino acids. V lost 5 bases, J lost 6 bases, and 7 bases stayed unmatched. CDR3 residues: CASSSSGVGEQYF. The CDR3 DNA sequence: TGTGCCAGCTCAAGCAGCGGGGTCGGCGAGCAGTACTTC.

The DNA of the CDR3 is TGTGCCAGCTCACCAGGGGGAGCGAATGAAAAACTGTTTTTT. It yields the protein CASSPGGANEKLFF. The chain links TRBV18 to TRBJ1-4, with D possibly TRBD1 on 5 matching bases. This CDR3 region has 14 residues. Germline V gives CDR1 KGHSH, CDR2 LQKENI. The V end was cut by 2 bases, the J end by 5 bases, with 9 bases between.

This chain connects TRBV4-3 to TRBJ2-3, with D tentatively TRBD2 (5 bases). The CDR3 contains 15 residues. With 0 bases removed from V and 5 bases from J, the gap between germline ends came to 12 bases. Germline V gives CDR1 LGHNA, CDR2 YSLEER. The CDR3 reads CASSQDAEAVDTQYF. Here the CDR3 DNA reads TGCGCCAGCAGCCAAGATGCGGAGGCGGTAGATACGCAGTATTTT.

In this sample, this clone turned up a few times. The V gene is TRBV7-2, the J gene TRBJ1-6; D uncertain. The CDR3 has 11 amino acids. V was cut by 7 bases and J by 12 bases, with 10 bases left in between. Germline lookup yields CDR1 SGHTA and CDR2 FQGNSA. CDR3 loop: CASTTEGPLHF. CDR3 bases: TGTGCCAGCACCACCGAGGGACCCCTCCACTTT.